This T cell receptor (beta chain) appears in the sequencing data of a study of CD8+ T cells in alopecia areata. Study findings and constraints: Scalp repertoires also include resident alphabeta T cells from normal skin.

For this clone: The target antigen is unknown.

Germline CDR1 reads GTSNPN; CDR2 reads SVGIG (reference sequence). The CDR3 runs 12 residues. Trimming shortened V by 1 base and J by 10 bases, and 11 bases separated the two germline ends. RNA, once extracted, was reverse transcribed into cDNA for use as the sequencing template. Assay used: immunoSEQ multiplex PCR; TCRdb lists only in-frame clones, some missing. The sample lists 130,000 to 150,000 clones, 45% to 60% occurring once. Specimen: CD4+ T cells sorted from blood, collected at week 0. The source of this sequence is a human donor with alopecia areata. J is TRBJ2-1 and V is TRBV30; D not resolved. The CDR3 reads CAWSGKSQEQFF. CDR3 nucleotide sequence: TGTGCCTGGAGTGGGAAGTCACAGGAGCAGTTCTTC.